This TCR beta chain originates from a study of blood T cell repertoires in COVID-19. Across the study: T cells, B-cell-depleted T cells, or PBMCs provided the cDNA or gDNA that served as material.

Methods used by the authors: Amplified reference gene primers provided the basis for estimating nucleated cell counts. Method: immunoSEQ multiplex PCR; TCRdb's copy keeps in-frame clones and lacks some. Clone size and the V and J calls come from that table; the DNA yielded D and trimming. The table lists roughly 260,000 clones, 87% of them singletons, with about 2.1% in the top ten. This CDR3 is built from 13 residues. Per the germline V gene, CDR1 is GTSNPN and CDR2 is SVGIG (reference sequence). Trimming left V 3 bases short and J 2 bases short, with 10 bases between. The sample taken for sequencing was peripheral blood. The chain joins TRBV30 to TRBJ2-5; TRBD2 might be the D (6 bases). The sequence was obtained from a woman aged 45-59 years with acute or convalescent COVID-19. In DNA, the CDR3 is TGTGCCTGGAGCAAGGGGAGGCAAGAGACCCAGTACTTC. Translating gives CAWSKGRQETQYF.